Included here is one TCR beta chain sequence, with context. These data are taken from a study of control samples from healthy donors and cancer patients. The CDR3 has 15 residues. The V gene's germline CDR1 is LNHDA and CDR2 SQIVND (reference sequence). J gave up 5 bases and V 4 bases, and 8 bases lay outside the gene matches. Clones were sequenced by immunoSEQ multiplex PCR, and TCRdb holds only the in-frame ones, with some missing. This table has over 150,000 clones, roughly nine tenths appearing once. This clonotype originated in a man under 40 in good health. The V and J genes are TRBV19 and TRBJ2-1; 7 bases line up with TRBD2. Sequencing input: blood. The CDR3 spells CASSTIERGNNEQFF. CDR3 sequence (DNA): TGTGCCAGTAGTACTATCGAGCGGGGAAACAATGAGCAGTTCTTC. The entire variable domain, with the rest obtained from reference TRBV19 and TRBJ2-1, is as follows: DGGITQSPKYLFRKEGQNVTLSCEQNLNHDAMYWYRQDPGQGLRLIYYSQIVNDFQKGDIAEGYSVSREKKESFPLTVTSAQKNPTAFYLCASSTIERGNNEQFFGPGTRLTVL.